The clone carrying this TCR beta chain occurred a few times. Its target is not known. This specimen belongs to a study of beta chain features in type 1 diabetes. The study, taken as a whole, reports: Shortening that was moderate but significant affected the TCRB CDR3s of Type 1 diabetes patients in all four CD4+ subsets.

One heparinised draw of blood, averaging roughly 110 mL, came from each donor. Deletions cut 4 bases from V and 3 bases from J, with 14 bases between. The CDR3 spans 15 residues. Germline CDR1 is SGDLS and CDR2 is YYNGEE. The sequenced template was cDNA made from the entire isolated RNA. Libraries were prepared by immunoSEQ multiplex PCR; TCRdb keeps only in-frame clonotypes and omits some of them. The table includes about 210,000 clones, approximately 11% detected once. The sample was central memory CD4+ T cells from blood. This TCR came from a man between 18 and 35 years old in good health. The rearrangement links TRBV9 to TRBJ2-1, with TRBD2 as a possible D gene (5 bases). The CDR3 DNA is TGTGCCAGCAGCCGGGATGGGGATTTCTACAATGAGCAGTTCTTC. It codes for CASSRDGDFYNEQFF.